The clone carrying this T cell receptor (beta chain) has more than one count but fewer than ten. The antigen remains unidentified. The data derive from a study of beta chain features in type 1 diabetes. Regarding the study as a whole: The study found moderately but significantly shorter TCRB CDR3s in all four CD4+ subsets of Type 1 diabetes patients.

What was sequenced were expressed TCRB transcripts, since all of the isolated RNA had been reverse transcribed. Method: immunoSEQ multiplex PCR; TCRdb's copy keeps in-frame clones and lacks some. Among 250,000 to 350,000 clones listed, 13% to 15% were seen once. Via the markers CD45RO/CCR7/CD25/CD127/CD95/CD27, stem cell-like memory, regulatory, central memory and naive CD4+ cells were sorted. Germline-derived CDR1 and CDR2 are LNHDA and SQIVND (reference sequence). The V gene end was trimmed by 1 base and the J gene end by 0 bases; junction bases not matched to a gene: 12. This CDR3 is built from 20 residues.

V gene TRBV19 combines with J gene TRBJ2-6; 7 bases are shared with TRBD2. The TCR comes from a man aged 25-40 years with type 1 diabetes. Sample: naive CD4+ T cells from blood. The CDR3 region has the DNA TGTGCCAGTAGTATAGCTAGCCGGCTAGCGGTTATCTCTGGGGCCAACGTCCTGACTTTC. Translated: CASSIASRLAVISGANVLTF.